The sequence of this T cell receptor (beta chain) was determined in a study of T cells after yellow fever vaccination. Study details: Preparation of the low-cell-number fractions used SMART-Seq v4 Ultra Low Input.

Findings and limits, study-wide: Clones that expanded after primary vaccination mostly reappeared after the booster (just under 98% CD4, 88% CD8). A weaker but faster secondary response was observed, peaking on day 5 versus 15.

After removal of 6 bases from V and 3 bases from J, the junction contained 2 bases not matched to a gene. This CDR3 comprises 14 residues. Germline V gene data show CDR1 as MDHEN and CDR2 as SYDVKM. TCRdb re-analysed the 5' RACE reads in MiXCR, keeping a single row per CDR3 protein. The sample includes over 250,000 distinct CDR3 sequences, over 4% of them seen just once. This clonotype was seen a handful of times. Its specificity is not known. The sequences come from PBMCs, collected 5 days after the yellow fever booster vaccination. The genes are TRBV28 and TRBJ2-2; 9 bases fit TRBD1. This receptor was identified in a young man who received the YFV17D yellow fever vaccine. CDR3 sequence reads: CASRTGGDTGELFF. The CDR3 region has the DNA TGTGCCAGCAGGACAGGGGGGGACACCGGGGAGCTGTTTTTT.